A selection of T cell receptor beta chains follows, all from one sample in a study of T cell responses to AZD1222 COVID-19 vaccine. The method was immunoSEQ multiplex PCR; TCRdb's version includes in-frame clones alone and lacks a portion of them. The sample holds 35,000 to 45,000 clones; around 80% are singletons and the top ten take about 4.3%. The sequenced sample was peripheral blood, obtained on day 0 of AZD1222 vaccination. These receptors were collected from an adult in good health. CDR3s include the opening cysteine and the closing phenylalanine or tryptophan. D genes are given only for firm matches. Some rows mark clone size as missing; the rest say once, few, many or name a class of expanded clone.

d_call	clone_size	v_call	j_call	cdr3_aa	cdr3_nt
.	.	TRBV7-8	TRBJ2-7	CASSEVGQLSYEQYF	TGTGCCAGCAGCGAAGTCGGCCAGCTCTCCTACGAGCAGTACTTC
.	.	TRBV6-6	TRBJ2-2	CASSYISGELFF	TGTGCCAGCAGTTATATCTCCGGGGAGCTGTTTTTT
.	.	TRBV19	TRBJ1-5	CASSIGDSNQPQHF	TGTGCCAGTAGTATAGGGGACAGCAATCAGCCCCAGCATTTT
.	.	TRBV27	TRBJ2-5	CATSFRGTTSATQYF	TGTGCCACCTCCTTTCGGGGGACGACCAGTGCGACCCAGTACTTC
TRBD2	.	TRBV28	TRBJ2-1	CASSPTSGGADEQFF	TGTGCCAGCAGTCCTACTAGCGGGGGGGCGGATGAGCAGTTCTTC
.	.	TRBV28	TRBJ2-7	CASSGATAIYEQYF	TGTGCCAGCAGTGGGGCGACCGCTATCTACGAGCAGTACTTC
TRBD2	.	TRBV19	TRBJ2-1	CASSKLAGVYNEQFF	TGTGCCAGTAGTAAGCTAGCGGGGGTTTACAATGAGCAGTTCTTC
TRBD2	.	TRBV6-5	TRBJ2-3	CASRGLVNTQYF	TGTGCCAGCAGAGGACTAGTTAATACGCAGTATTTT
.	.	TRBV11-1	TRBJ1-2	CASSPRGNYGYTF	TGTGCCAGCAGCCCGAGGGGGAACTATGGCTACACCTTC
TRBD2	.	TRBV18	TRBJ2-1	CASSPVSGEQFF	TGTGCCAGCTCACCAGTTAGCGGGGAGCAGTTCTTC
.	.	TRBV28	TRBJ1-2	CASSGTVYGYTF	TGTGCCAGCTCGGGTACAGTTTACGGCTACACCTTC
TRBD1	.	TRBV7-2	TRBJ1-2	CASSLAGAGQGRRNGYTF	TGTGCCAGCAGCTTAGCGGGGGCGGGACAGGGCCGACGAAATGGCTACACCTTC
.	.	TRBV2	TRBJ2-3	CASSEASGGVPQYF	TGTGCCAGCAGTGAAGCTTCCGGGGGCGTCCCGCAGTATTTT
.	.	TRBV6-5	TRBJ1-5	CASSYKAGSNQPQHF	TGTGCCAGCAGTTACAAGGCGGGGAGCAATCAGCCCCAGCATTTT
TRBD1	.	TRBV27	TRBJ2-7	CASSSTGQGRGEQYF	TGTGCCAGCAGTTCTACGGGACAGGGACGTGGCGAGCAGTACTTC
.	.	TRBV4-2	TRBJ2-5	CASSQDRHPQETQYF	TGTGCCAGCAGCCAAGATAGACACCCCCAAGAGACCCAGTACTTC
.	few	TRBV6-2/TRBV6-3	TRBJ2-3	CASSPRGLLPADTQYF	TGTGCCAGCAGTCCCCGGGGCCTACTCCCGGCCGATACGCAGTATTTT
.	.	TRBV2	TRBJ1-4	CASSREGASNEKLFF	TGTGCCAGCAGCAGAGAAGGGGCCTCTAATGAAAAACTGTTTTTT
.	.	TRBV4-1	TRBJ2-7	CASSQDFREQYF	TGCGCCAGCAGCCAAGATTTCCGCGAGCAGTACTTC
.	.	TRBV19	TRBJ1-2	CASSISTRGYYGYTF	TGTGCCAGTAGTATTTCGACCAGGGGTTACTATGGCTACACCTTC
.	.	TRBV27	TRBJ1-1	CATSREGTEAFF	TGTGCCACCTCCAGGGAGGGGACTGAAGCTTTCTTT
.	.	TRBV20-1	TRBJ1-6	CSARDSSPLHF	TGCAGTGCTAGAGATTCCTCACCCCTCCACTTT
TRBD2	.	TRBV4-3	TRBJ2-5	CASSQESSGGYQETQYF	TGCGCCAGCAGCCAAGAATCTAGCGGGGGGTACCAAGAGACCCAGTACTTC
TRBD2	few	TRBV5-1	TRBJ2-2	CASSLVTSGRGIGELFF	TGCGCCAGCAGCTTGGTGACCTCGGGGCGGGGGATCGGGGAGCTGTTTTTT
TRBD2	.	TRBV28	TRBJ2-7	CASSPRAGVSYEQYF	TGTGCCAGCAGTCCAAGAGCGGGGGTATCCTACGAGCAGTACTTC
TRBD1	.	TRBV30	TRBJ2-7	CAWSVGGTGHYEQYF	TGTGCCTGGAGTGTTGGGGGGACAGGCCACTACGAGCAGTACTTC
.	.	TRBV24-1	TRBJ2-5	CASSPAVGETQYF	TGTGCCAGCAGTCCAGCGGTTGGAGAGACCCAGTACTTC